The entry below describes one TCR beta chain. The antigen is undetermined. Mismatch with germline at one junction end may stem from a read error. This specimen comes from a study of blood T cells in healthy people across ages. CDR1 is MDHEN, CDR2 SYDVKM, per germline. The length of the CDR3 is 12 residues. Sample-barcoded 5' priming and a J-beta primer mix drove a second PCR of roughly 6 to 12 cycles. TCRdb fed the 5' RACE reads into MiXCR, producing one record per CDR3 protein. The sample comprises hundreds of thousands of distinct CDR3 sequences, around three fifths of which are singletons, and 20% to 30% rests with the top ten. Findings and caveats of the study: A roughly linear fall in TCR beta diversity per million T cells was seen with increasing age. A conclusive naive versus antigen-experienced comparison was prevented by the unsorted PBMCs.

Material: blood. The rearrangement joins TRBV28 to TRBJ2-3; no definite D call. The receptor comes from a man aged 40-49 years in good health. The CDR3 loop reads CANSFVPDTQYF. In DNA, the CDR3 is TGTGCCAACAGTTTCGTTCCAGATACGCAGTATTTT.